This T cell receptor beta chain was found in a study of Tregs in tolerant kidney transplant recipients. The CDR3 totals 15 residues. With 5 bases clipped from V and 2 bases from J, the junction kept 9 bases outside the gene matches. Germline V gives CDR1 SGHAT, CDR2 FQDESV (reference sequence). The study's findings and limits: This study did not directly address biological reproducibility. Donor-specific Treg expansion exceeded global Treg expansion in tolerant patients, suggesting antigen drive. Few patients were studied, so findings need validation in larger groups.

Mixed chimerism was transient after nonmyeloablative marrow transplants from related graft donors. Thawed PBMCs were FACS-sorted into unstimulated CD4+CD25+CD127- regulatory T cells, CD4+CD25- non-regulatory cells, CD4 and CD8 cells. Of note for this clone: Its antigen is not identified.

Measured with immunoSEQ multiplex PCR; TCRdb has only the in-frame clones, and not every one. Among 75,000 to 100,000 clones listed, approximately 93% were seen once. The sequence was collected from a human patient who received a combined kidney and bone marrow transplant. Some T cells may be the graft donor's. The sequenced sample was CD4+ T cells from blood (PBMCs), obtained 12 months after the transplant. The chain joins TRBV11-1 to TRBJ2-7, with 7 positions matching TRBD1. The CDR3 DNA follows: TGTGCCAGCAGCACGTCGGGACAGACTACCTACGAGCAGTACTTC. This encodes CASSTSGQTTYEQYF.